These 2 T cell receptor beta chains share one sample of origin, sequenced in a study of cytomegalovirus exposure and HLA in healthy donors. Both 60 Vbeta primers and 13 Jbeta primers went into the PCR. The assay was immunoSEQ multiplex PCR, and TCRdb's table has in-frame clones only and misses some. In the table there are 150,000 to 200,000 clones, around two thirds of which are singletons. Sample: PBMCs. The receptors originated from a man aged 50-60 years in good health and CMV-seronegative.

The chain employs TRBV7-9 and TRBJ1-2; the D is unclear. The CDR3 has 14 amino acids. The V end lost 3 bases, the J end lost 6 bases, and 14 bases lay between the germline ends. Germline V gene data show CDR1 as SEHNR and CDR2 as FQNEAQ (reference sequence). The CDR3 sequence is CASSFYLTVHGYTF. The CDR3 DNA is TGTGCCAGCAGCTTCTACCTCACGGTCCATGGCTACACCTTC.

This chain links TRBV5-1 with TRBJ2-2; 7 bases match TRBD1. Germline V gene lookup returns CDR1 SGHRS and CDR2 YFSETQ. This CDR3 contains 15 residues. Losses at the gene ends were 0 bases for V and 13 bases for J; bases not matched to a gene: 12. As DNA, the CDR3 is TGCGCCAGCAGCTTGGATCCAGGCAGGGGGAACGGGCTGTTTTTT. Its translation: CASSLDPGRGNGLFF.